The 14 T cell receptor beta chains presented below share a single source sample, sequenced in a study of T cells after yellow fever vaccination. TCRdb passed the 5' RACE reads through MiXCR, listing each CDR3 protein once. The sample lists approximately 250,000 distinct CDR3 sequences, around 3.5% seen once, with approximately 18% in the top ten. This sample comprised PBMCs, obtained 15 days after the yellow fever booster vaccination. All receptors come from a man younger than 35 who received the YFV17D yellow fever vaccine.

This clonotype was counted ten times or more. The chain carries TRBV5-1 and TRBJ1-5; 8 nucleotides agree with TRBD1. The CDR3 consists of 14 residues. In germline, CDR1 is SGHRS, CDR2 YFSETQ. J lost 3 bases, V lost 4 bases, and 3 bases had no gene match. The CDR3 loop is CASSLTGANQPQHF. In nucleotides, the CDR3 is TGCGCCAGCAGCCTGACAGGGGCCAATCAGCCCCAGCATTTT.

This clonotype was recorded many times. The chain links TRBV6-6 to TRBJ2-7; TRBD1 matches 8 bases. CDR1 and CDR2 from the germline V gene are MNHNY and SVGAGI (reference sequence). Trimming removed 3 bases from V and 4 bases from J; junction bases left unmatched: 8. CDR3 length equals 15 residues. The CDR3 is CASSYAQGAGYEQYF. The CDR3 coding sequence is TGTGCCAGCAGTTATGCCCAGGGGGCCGGGTACGAGCAGTACTTC.

This clonotype was detected ten times or more. This chain links TRBV7-2 with TRBJ1-5; a possible D gene is TRBD1 (5 bases). V lost 1 base and J lost 0, with 10 bases in between. Germline values: CDR1 SGHTA, CDR2 FQGNSA. This CDR3 has 16 residues. In DNA, the CDR3 is TGTGCCAGCAGCTTAGGTGCAGGGAATAGCAATCAGCCCCAGCATTTT. Translating it yields CASSLGAGNSNQPQHF.

This clonotype was seen many times. The rearrangement joins TRBV5-1 to TRBJ2-3; TRBD2 is a possible D gene (5 bases). Per germline, CDR1 SGHRS and CDR2 YFSETQ. The CDR3 length is 17 residues. V lost 4 bases and J lost 3, with 21 bases in between. The CDR3 DNA reads as TGCGCCAGCAGCGTGTTCCGACTAAGCGGAGAAACAGATACGCAGTATTTT. Translating gives CASSVFRLSGETDTQYF.

This clonotype was found many times. The V call is TRBV7-9, the J call TRBJ2-5, with TRBD2 as a possible D gene (5 bases). The CDR3 is made up of 12 amino acids. CDR1 is SEHNR and CDR2 is FQNEAQ in the germline V gene (reference sequence). Deletions cut 5 bases from V and 4 bases from J, with 8 bases between. CDR3 DNA: TGTGCCAGCAGCGAGGGTTTAGAGACCCAGTACTTC. Translated: CASSEGLETQYF.

This clonotype was observed at least ten times. In DNA, the CDR3 is TGCGCCAGCAGCTCCGGGGGGAACAGGGGAAATGAGCAGTTCTTC. Translating it yields CASSSGGNRGNEQFF. The chain employs TRBV5-1 and TRBJ2-1, with D perhaps matching TRBD1 or TRBD2 (7 bases each). This CDR3 spans 15 amino acids. Germline loops: CDR1 SGHRS, CDR2 YFSETQ. V lost 3 bases to trimming and J lost 7 bases, with 17 bases between them.

This clonotype was seen ten or more times. The chain employs TRBV7-2 and TRBJ2-1, with 10 bases that match TRBD1. Germline values: CDR1 SGHTA, CDR2 FQGNSA. The V segment lost 5 bases and the J segment 4 bases; nucleotides outside the gene matches: 5. The CDR3 sequence is 15 residues long. The DNA of the CDR3 is TGTGCCAGCAGCCGAAGGGGACAGGGGTACAATGAGCAGTTCTTC. This encodes CASSRRGQGYNEQFF.

At least ten counts were recorded for this clonotype. The DNA of the CDR3 is TGTGCCAGCAGCCCGAGTGTAGGGGGCCCCAGCTCCTACGAGCAGTACTTC. This gives the protein CASSPSVGGPSSYEQYF. The genes are TRBV3-1 and TRBJ2-7, with 7 positions matching TRBD1. The length of the CDR3 is 17 residues. Germline V gives CDR1 LGHDT, CDR2 YNNKEL (reference sequence). The V and J ends lost 4 bases and 0 bases, in that order; junction bases with no gene match: 12.

In this sample, this clonotype turned up many times. The chain recombines TRBV7-2 with TRBJ2-3; a possible D gene is TRBD1 (6 bases). The CDR3 totals 15 residues. V lost 1 base and J 4 bases, leaving 12 bases between the germline ends. Germline lookup yields CDR1 SGHTA and CDR2 FQGNSA. The CDR3 coding sequence is TGTGCCAGCAGCTTAGACGGACAGTCCCCAGATACGCAGTATTTT. It yields the protein CASSLDGQSPDTQYF.

This clonotype has ten or more counts. CDR3 region: CASSFSLTGELFF. Written as DNA, the CDR3 is TGTGCCAGCAGCTTTTCTCTCACCGGGGAGCTGTTTTTT. The genes are TRBV7-9 and TRBJ2-2; D is ambiguous. The CDR3 is 13 amino acids. V lost 3 bases, J lost 4 bases, and 6 bases lay in between. CDR1 SEHNR and CDR2 FQNEAQ come from the germline V gene (reference sequence).

This clonotype was detected many times. V gene TRBV7-2 combines with J gene TRBJ1-1; TRBD1 matches 8 bases. The CDR3 spans 15 residues. Germline CDR1 SGHTA, CDR2 FQGNSA. V lost 3 bases, J lost 0 bases, and 3 bases stayed unmatched. The CDR3 bases are TGTGCCAGCAGCTTGCAGGGGGCGGTGAACACTGAAGCTTTCTTT. Translation: CASSLQGAVNTEAFF.

The chain is built from TRBV13 and TRBJ2-5; 7 positions agree with TRBD2. Germline CDR1 is PRHDT and CDR2 is FYEKMQ (reference sequence). Trimming at V came to 4 bases and at J to 2 bases, leaving 10 bases not matched to a gene. CDR3 size: 16 residues. This CDR3 reads CASSSPSGNTQETQYF. In DNA, the CDR3 is TGTGCCAGCAGCTCTCCAAGCGGGAACACTCAAGAGACCCAGTACTTC.

The table lists this clonotype with many counts. The V call is TRBV7-2, the J call TRBJ2-7, with TRBD2 matching 8 bases. The germline gives CDR1 SGHTA, CDR2 FQGNSA. This CDR3 comprises 15 residues. J was trimmed by 0 bases and V by 4 bases; bases with no gene match: 5. CDR3 in amino acids: CASSSRGGHSYEQYV. For the CDR3, the DNA is TGTGCCAGCAGCTCCCGCGGGGGGCACTCCTACGAGCAGTACGTC.

The table lists this clonotype with many counts. J is TRBJ2-3 and V is TRBV5-1; D gene unclear. Trimming left V 4 bases short and J 0 bases short, with 9 bases between. This CDR3 region has 14 residues. CDR1 is SGHRS, CDR2 YFSETQ, per germline. CDR3: CASSLPSSTDTQYF. In DNA form, the CDR3 reads TGCGCCAGCAGCCTTCCATCTAGCACAGATACGCAGTATTTT.